The table lists the clone carrying this T cell receptor beta chain with a count of one. This sample was included in a study of blood T cell repertoires in COVID-19. In the original workflow: Amplification from reference gene primers served as the basis for estimated nucleated cell counts. Measured with immunoSEQ multiplex PCR; TCRdb has only the in-frame clones, and not every one. V, J and clone size reflect that table, while D and trimming were determined from the DNA. Of a few hundred thousand clones listed, over 70% are singletons. Participants reported their clinical history, and cohort assignment relied on those reports. People in the exposed group encountered a COVID-19 case within 2 weeks before entering the study. The CDR3 is 14 residues long. Germline V lookup: CDR1 MNHEY, CDR2 SMNVEV (reference sequence). The J segment lost 1 base and the V segment lost 6 bases, leaving 5 bases of the junction unmatched.

The sequencing input was PBMCs or T cells enriched from blood (not recorded which). The gene calls are TRBV27 and TRBJ1-2; 7 nucleotides match TRBD1. This clonotype was obtained from a woman aged 35 to 49 who had been exposed to COVID-19. The CDR3 DNA reads TGTGCCAGCAGCCGGGACAGTGGTAACTATGGCTACACCTTC. It specifies CASSRDSGNYGYTF.